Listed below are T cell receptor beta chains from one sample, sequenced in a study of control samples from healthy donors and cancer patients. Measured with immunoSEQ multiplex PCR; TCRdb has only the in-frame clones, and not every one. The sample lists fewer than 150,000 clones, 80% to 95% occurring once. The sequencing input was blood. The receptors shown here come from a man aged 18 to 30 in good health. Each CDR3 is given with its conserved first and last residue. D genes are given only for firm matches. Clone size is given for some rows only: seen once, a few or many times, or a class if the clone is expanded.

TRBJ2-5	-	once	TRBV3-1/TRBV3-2	CASSQDPRAETQYF	TGTGCCAGCAGCCAAGATCCCAGGGCGGAGACCCAGTACTTC
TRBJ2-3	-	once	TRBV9	CASSVGGEDTQYF	TGTGCCAGCAGCGTAGGTGGCGAGGATACGCAGTATTTT
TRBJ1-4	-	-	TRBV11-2	CASSLTRANEKLFF	TGTGCCAGCAGCTTGACCAGAGCTAATGAAAAACTGTTTTTT
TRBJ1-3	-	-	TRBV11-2	CASSLVSRGNTIYF	TGTGCCAGCAGCTTAGTGTCGCGGGGAAACACCATATATTTT
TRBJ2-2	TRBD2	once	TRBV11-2	CASTYSLRGSTGELFF	TGTGCCAGCACCTATTCCCTGCGGGGGTCCACCGGGGAGCTGTTTTTT
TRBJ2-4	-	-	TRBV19	CASSQGGELGLSSIQYF	TGTGCCAGTAGTCAAGGGGGAGAACTGGGACTTTCGAGCATTCAGTACTTC
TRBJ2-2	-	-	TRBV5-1	CASSGTPNTGELFF	TGCGCCAGCAGCGGGACACCGAACACCGGGGAGCTGTTTTTT
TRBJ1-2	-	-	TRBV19	CASSIAGYNRPNYGYTF	TGTGCCAGTAGTATAGCCGGATACAACAGGCCCAACTATGGCTACACCTTC
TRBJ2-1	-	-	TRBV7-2	CASRSRVASGAEQFF	TGTGCCAGCAGAAGCAGGGTAGCGAGCGGCGCTGAGCAGTTCTTC
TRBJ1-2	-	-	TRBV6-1	CASSEARVYYGYTF	TGTGCCAGCAGTGAAGCAAGGGTATACTATGGCTACACCTTC
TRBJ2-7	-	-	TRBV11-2	CASSYGRVYEQYF	TGTGCCAGCAGCTACGGTCGGGTTTACGAGCAGTACTTC
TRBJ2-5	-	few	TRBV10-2	CASTGNQETQYF	TGCGCCAGCACAGGGAACCAAGAGACCCAGTACTTC
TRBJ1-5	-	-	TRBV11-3	CASSNNDQPQHF	TGTGCCAGCAGCAACAACGATCAGCCCCAGCATTTT
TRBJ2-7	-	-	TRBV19	CASRRDASSYEQYF	TGTGCCAGTAGAAGGGACGCCTCATCCTACGAGCAGTACTTC
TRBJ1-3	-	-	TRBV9	CASSDGTFPSGNTIYF	TGTGCCAGCAGCGATGGGACTTTTCCGTCTGGAAACACCATATATTTT
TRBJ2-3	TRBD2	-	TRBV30	CAWEASGLVADTQYF	TGTGCCTGGGAGGCGTCGGGACTAGTTGCAGATACGCAGTATTTT
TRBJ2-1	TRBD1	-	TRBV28	CASSSQGARSEQFF	TGTGCCAGCAGTTCCCAGGGGGCAAGGAGTGAGCAGTTCTTC
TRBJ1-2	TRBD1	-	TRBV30	CAWSVQTGAAHGYTF	TGTGCCTGGAGTGTGCAGACAGGGGCTGCGCATGGCTACACCTTC
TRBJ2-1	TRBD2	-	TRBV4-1	CASSQERGNEQFF	TGCGCCAGCAGCCAGGAGCGGGGCAATGAGCAGTTCTTC
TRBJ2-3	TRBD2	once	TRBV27	CATTGTSGSAQYF	TGTGCCACCACCGGGACTAGCGGGAGTGCGCAGTATTTT
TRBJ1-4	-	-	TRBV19	CASSIQATNEKLFF	TGTGCCAGTAGTATACAAGCAACTAATGAAAAACTGTTTTTT
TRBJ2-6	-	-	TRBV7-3	CASSLGTLSSGANVLTF	TGTGCCAGCAGCTTAGGGACGCTAAGCTCTGGGGCCAACGTCCTGACTTTC
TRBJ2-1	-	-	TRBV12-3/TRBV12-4	CASSLDLNNEQFF	TGTGCCAGCAGTTTAGACCTTAACAATGAGCAGTTCTTC
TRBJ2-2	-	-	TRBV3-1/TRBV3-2	CASSQGRGNTGELFF	TGTGCCAGCAGCCAGGGAAGGGGGAACACCGGGGAGCTGTTTTTT
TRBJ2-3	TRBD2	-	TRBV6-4	CASSQTTSATDTQYF	TGTGCCAGCAGTCAGACGACTAGCGCCACAGATACGCAGTATTTT
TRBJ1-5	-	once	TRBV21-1	CASTNREGGFNQPQHF	TGTGCCAGCACCAACAGGGAAGGGGGGTTCAATCAGCCCCAGCATTTT
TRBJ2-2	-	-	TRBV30	CALSGTNTGELFF	TGTGCCCTCTCGGGAACCAACACCGGGGAGCTGTTTTTT
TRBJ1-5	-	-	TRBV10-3	CAISDNPRFSNQPQHF	TGTGCCATCAGTGACAACCCCCGATTTAGCAATCAGCCCCAGCATTTT
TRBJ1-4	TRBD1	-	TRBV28	CASSTGAPNEKLFF	TGTGCCAGCAGTACAGGGGCGCCTAATGAAAAACTGTTTTTT
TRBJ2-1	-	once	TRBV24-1	CATSLDSYNEQFF	TGTGCCACCAGTTTGGACAGCTACAATGAGCAGTTCTTC
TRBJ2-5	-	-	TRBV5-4	CASSFPGGAVETQYF	TGTGCCAGCAGCTTCCCTGGGGGCGCGGTAGAGACCCAGTACTTC
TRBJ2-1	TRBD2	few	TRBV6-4	CASSDSTSGDNEQFF	TGTGCCAGCAGTGACTCGACTAGCGGCGACAATGAGCAGTTCTTC
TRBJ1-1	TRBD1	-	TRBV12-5	CASGNSRDRLYPTEAFF	TGTGCTAGCGGCAACAGCCGGGACAGGCTTTATCCCACTGAAGCTTTCTTT
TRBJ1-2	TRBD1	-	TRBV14	CASSYSGTGGKGYTF	TGTGCCAGCAGCTATTCCGGGACAGGGGGCAAGGGCTACACCTTC
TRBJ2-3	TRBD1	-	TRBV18	CASSPSRGPTDTQYF	TGTGCCAGCTCACCAAGCAGGGGGCCGACAGATACGCAGTATTTT
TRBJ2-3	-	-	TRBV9	CASSVSADTQYF	TGTGCCAGCAGCGTATCCGCAGATACGCAGTATTTT
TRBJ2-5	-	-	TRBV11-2	CASSWIFDSNQETQYF	TGTGCCAGCAGCTGGATCTTTGACTCCAATCAAGAGACCCAGTACTTC
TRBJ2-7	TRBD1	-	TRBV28	CASSLVMRTGGDEQYF	TGTGCCAGCAGTTTAGTGATGAGGACAGGGGGCGACGAGCAGTACTTC
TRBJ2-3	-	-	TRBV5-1	CASKSEDTQYF	TGCGCCAGCAAAAGCGAAGATACGCAGTATTTT
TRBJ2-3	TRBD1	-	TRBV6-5	CASRTGGNTQYF	TGTGCCAGCAGGACAGGGGGCAATACGCAGTATTTT
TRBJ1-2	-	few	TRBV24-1	CATSDRGLGYGYTF	TGTGCCACCAGTGATCGGGGGCTTGGCTATGGCTACACCTTC
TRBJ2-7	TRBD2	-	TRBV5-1	CASSLGGGGSSYEQYF	TGCGCCAGCAGCTTGGGTGGCGGGGGGAGCTCCTACGAGCAGTACTTC